The 21 T cell receptor beta chains given below trace back to one sample, sequenced in a study of CD8+ T cells in alopecia areata. The authors extracted RNA and reverse transcribed it into cDNA as the sequencing template. Clones were sequenced by immunoSEQ multiplex PCR, and TCRdb holds only the in-frame ones, with some missing. The table records 120,000 or so clones, 47% of them present only once. Sequencing was performed on NKG2D-low CD8+ T cells sorted from blood. All receptors come from a human donor with alopecia areata.

The chain uses TRBV4-1 and TRBJ1-5; no clear D gene. The CDR3 contains 14 residues. CDR1 and CDR2 (germline): MGHRA, YSYEKL. V was cut by 4 bases and J by 0 bases, with 7 bases left in between. This chain's CDR3 is CASSPTDSNQPQHF. The CDR3, as DNA: TGCGCCAGCAGCCCGACGGATAGCAATCAGCCCCAGCATTTT.

The chain is built from TRBV11-2 and TRBJ2-7; a possible D gene is TRBD2 (5 bases). V was shortened by 5 bases and J by 5 bases, with 10 bases between the two germline ends. Germline assignment: CDR1 SGHAT and CDR2 FQNNGV. This CDR3 spans 12 amino acids. The CDR3 loop reads CASSPAGHEQYF. DNA of the CDR3: TGTGCCAGCAGCCCCGCGGGCCACGAGCAGTACTTC.

This rearrangement joins TRBV4-1 to TRBJ2-7; TRBD1 or TRBD2 may be the D gene (5 bases each). CDR1 is MGHRA and CDR2 is YSYEKL in the germline V gene. The CDR3 length is 13 residues. V was cut by 4 bases and J by 2 bases, with 9 bases left in between. The CDR3: CASSPGQPYEQYF. Written as DNA, the CDR3 is TGCGCCAGCAGCCCGGGGCAGCCCTACGAGCAGTACTTC.

The chain uses TRBV4-3 and TRBJ2-2; D is uncertain. The CDR3 loop spans 15 amino acids. CDR1 and CDR2 from the germline V gene are LGHNA and YSLEER. Trimming took off 1 base at V and 5 bases at J, with 11 bases between the two ends. CDR3 loop: CASSQVVSGTGELFF. CDR3 bases: TGCGCCAGCAGCCAAGTTGTCTCGGGTACCGGGGAGCTGTTTTTT.

This clone came up a few times. The V gene is TRBV29-1, the J gene TRBJ2-1, with 9 bases identical to TRBD2. The trim removed 7 bases at V and 6 bases at J, leaving 7 bases unmatched. This CDR3 is built from 13 residues. Germline-derived CDR1 and CDR2 are SQVTM and ANQGSEA. The CDR3 loop is CSERAGGFNEQFF. The CDR3 region has the DNA TGCAGCGAGCGAGCGGGAGGCTTCAATGAGCAGTTCTTC.

The rearrangement uses TRBV2 and TRBJ2-7, with D uncertain. V lost 10 bases to trimming and J lost 2 bases, with 15 bases between them. CDR1 and CDR2 (germline): SNHLY, FYNNEI. CDR3 length: 13 amino acids. The CDR3, as DNA: TGTGCCACATCAAAAGACCCTACCTACGAGCAGTACTTC. Translating it yields CATSKDPTYEQYF.

This clone was detected a few times. This chain connects TRBV5-1 to TRBJ2-1; the D gene is possibly TRBD1 (6 bases). The length of the CDR3 is 12 residues. Germline values: CDR1 SGHRS, CDR2 YFSETQ. Trimming cost V 9 bases and J 6 bases, with 13 bases left between them. The CDR3 protein is CATKGTTNEQFF. The CDR3, as DNA: TGCGCCACCAAAGGGACAACCAATGAGCAGTTCTTC.

This clone was seen a few times. The genes are TRBV6-6 and TRBJ1-1; possibly TRBD1 for D (6 bases). CDR1 MNHNY and CDR2 SVGAGI come from the germline V gene (reference sequence). This CDR3 has 13 residues. The germline V and J ends were trimmed by 6 bases and 5 bases, with 13 bases remaining between them. CDR3 coding DNA: TGTGCCAGCAGCTTAAGAGGGGGGACTGAAGCTTTCTTT. This translates into CASSLRGGTEAFF.

This clone was seen only once. This rearrangement joins TRBV29-1 to TRBJ2-3; D possibly matches TRBD1 or TRBD2 (5 bases each). Germline assignment: CDR1 SQVTM and CDR2 ANQGSEA. Trimming took 7 bases from V and 1 from J, leaving 12 bases between them. CDR3 length: 13 amino acids. CDR3 sequence reads: CSAPLGGTDTQYF. The CDR3, as DNA: TGCAGCGCCCCCCTGGGGGGCACAGATACGCAGTATTTT.

This clone occurred once. The V gene is TRBV18, the J gene TRBJ2-1; D is ambiguous. Germline CDR1 reads KGHSH; CDR2 reads LQKENI. V was pared by 0 bases and J by 0 bases, with 18 bases between. The CDR3 is 19 residues long. The CDR3 spells CASSPPWSPDRSSYNEQFF. The CDR3 DNA follows: TGTGCCAGCTCACCACCGTGGTCCCCTGACCGGAGCTCCTACAATGAGCAGTTCTTC.

This clone was picked up a small number of times. The chain couples TRBV29-1 to TRBJ2-3; the D gene is possibly TRBD2 (5 bases). CDR1 and CDR2 from the germline V gene are SQVTM and ANQGSEA. Trimming shortened V by 3 bases and J by 0 bases, and 13 bases separated the two germline ends. There are 15 residues in the CDR3. The CDR3 here is CSVEVASASTDTQYF. Here the CDR3 DNA reads TGCAGCGTTGAGGTAGCGAGTGCTAGCACAGATACGCAGTATTTT.

The V and J genes are TRBV11-2 and TRBJ2-1; weak D call: TRBD1 (6 bases). This CDR3 is built from 15 residues. Trimming took off 5 bases at V and 4 bases at J, with 15 bases between the two ends. CDR1 and CDR2 (germline): SGHAT, FQNNGV. CDR3 DNA sequence: TGTGCCAGCAGCCCGGGACAATGGGCATACAATGAGCAGTTCTTC. The encoded protein is CASSPGQWAYNEQFF.

This clone came up once. CDR3 residues: CSALRDNEQYF. The CDR3, as DNA: TGCAGTGCTCTCAGGGATAACGAGCAGTACTTC. The V and J genes are TRBV20-1 and TRBJ2-7; D might be TRBD1 (5 bases). The V and J ends lost 5 bases and 5 bases respectively, with 10 bases between them. The CDR3 sequence is 11 residues long. Germline CDR1 and CDR2: DFQATT and SNEGSKA (reference sequence).

The chain has TRBV9 and TRBJ2-7; TRBD2 agrees at 11 bases. From germline, CDR1 is SGDLS and CDR2 YYNGEE. The CDR3 loop spans 14 amino acids. V was clipped by 0 bases and J by 6 bases; unmatched bases: 2. The CDR3 coding sequence is TGTGCCAGCAGCGTAGGACTAGCGGGGTTCGAGCAGTACTTC. It is translated as CASSVGLAGFEQYF.

This clone was seen only a few times. The V and J genes are TRBV7-9 and TRBJ1-6; D uncertain. Per the germline V gene, CDR1 is SEHNR and CDR2 is FQNEAQ (reference sequence). This CDR3 comprises 13 residues. Deletions cut 6 bases from V and 6 bases from J, with 9 bases between. The CDR3 DNA sequence: TGTGCCAGCAGACTAGAGGGTAATTCACCCCTCCACTTT. Its protein is CASRLEGNSPLHF.

CDR3 DNA: TGTGCCGAACGGCCCTATGAGCAGTTCTTC. Its translation is CAERPYEQFF. The V call is TRBV2, the J call TRBJ2-1, with D unclear. Germline lookup yields CDR1 SNHLY and CDR2 FYNNEI. The CDR3 is 10 residues long. Trimming stripped 11 bases from V and 8 bases from J, with 10 bases between.

The V call is TRBV29-1, the J call TRBJ1-2; D unclear. Trimming stripped 6 bases from V and 3 bases from J, with 11 bases between. The CDR3 spans 12 residues. Germline values: CDR1 SQVTM, CDR2 ANQGSEA. The CDR3, as DNA: TGCAGCGTCGGGTTGCAGGACTATGGCTACACCTTC. Protein: CSVGLQDYGYTF.

The V call is TRBV7-2, the J call TRBJ2-7; 7 bases map to TRBD1. The CDR3 spans 15 residues. Germline trimming cut 8 bases from V and 3 bases from J; bases unmatched to any gene: 13. Germline V CDR1 and CDR2: SGHTA, FQGNSA. CDR3 in DNA: TGTGCCAGCGCGTCCGCTTTACAGGGGCTCTACGAGCAGTACTTC. It codes for CASASALQGLYEQYF. The full variable domain, with the rest looked up from reference TRBV7-2 and TRBJ2-7, is GAGVSQSPSNKVTEKGKDVELRCDPISGHTALYWYRQSLGQGLEFLIYFQGNSAPDKSGLPSDRFSAERTGGSVSTLTIQRTQQEDSAVYLCASASALQGLYEQYFGPGTRLTVT.

The chain is built from TRBV9 and TRBJ1-2; D unresolved. The CDR3 sequence is 9 residues long. Germline values: CDR1 SGDLS, CDR2 YYNGEE. V shed 6 bases and J shed 8 bases, with 5 bases lying between them. This chain's CDR3 is CASTPGYTF. The CDR3 nucleotides are TGTGCCAGCACCCCAGGCTACACCTTC.

On this clone itself: Compared with germline, one end of the junction differs, possibly owing to a read error. The chain's CDR3 is CAWGPSHEQYF. CDR3 DNA: TGTGCCTGGGGCCCCTCCCACGAGCAGTACTTC. The J gene is TRBJ2-7, the V gene TRBV30; no firm D call. This CDR3 has 11 residues. In germline, CDR1 is GTSNPN, CDR2 SVGIG (reference sequence).

The chain recombines TRBV2 with TRBJ2-1; 8 bases fit TRBD1. The germline V gene encodes CDR1 SNHLY and CDR2 FYNNEI. The CDR3 runs to 13 residues. Germline trimming cut 3 bases from V and 10 bases from J; bases unmatched to any gene: 5. The CDR3 region is CASSDGQGGEQFF. CDR3 sequence (DNA): TGTGCCAGCAGTGATGGACAGGGCGGCGAGCAGTTCTTC. The full variable domain, with the rest looked up from reference TRBV2 and TRBJ2-1, is EPEVTQTPSHQVTQMGQEVILRCVPISNHLYFYWYRQILGQKVEFLVSFYNNEISEKSEIFDDQFSVERPDGSNFTLKIRSTKLEDSAMYFCASSDGQGGEQFFGPGTRLTVL.